These 7 T cell receptor beta chains were sequenced from one sample in a study of regulatory T cells in long-lasting Graves disease. Documented time point: persistent/refractory GD, antithyroid drugs over 5 years with positive TRAb. Generation of the TCR library employed RNA extracted from PBMCs. Arm-PCR of CDR3 regions and iRepertoire HTBI primers were the basis on which TCR beta libraries were built. TCRdb called the multiplex PCR reads again in MiXCR, with one record for every CDR3 protein. This table holds around 450,000 distinct CDR3 sequences, around a fifth found once. Here the sequenced sample was peripheral blood mononuclear cells (PBMCs), taken when the disease was refractory, from a patient treated with antithyroid drugs. The origin of the receptors is a female donor with Graves disease.

This clonotype was observed at least ten times. The rearrangement links TRBV3-1 to TRBJ1-6; D uncertain. The CDR3 consists of 13 residues. CDR1 and CDR2 (germline): LGHDT, YNNKEL (reference sequence). Trimming left V 4 bases short and J 9 bases short, with 10 bases between. The CDR3 nucleotides read TGTGCCAGCAGCCTATCCCTAGGTTCACCCCTCCACTTT. Its translation is CASSLSLGSPLHF.

The rearrangement links TRBV5-6 to TRBJ2-7; D gene unclear. The CDR3 consists of 14 residues. The V gene lost 6 bases and the J gene lost 2 bases, with 15 bases spanning the gap. CDR1 is SGHDT and CDR2 is YYEEEE in the germline V gene. CDR3 loop: CASKWAAEPYEQYF. As DNA, the CDR3 is TGTGCCAGCAAATGGGCAGCTGAACCCTACGAGCAGTACTTC.

This clonotype was detected only a few times. The chain couples TRBV5-6 to TRBJ2-7; possibly TRBD1 for D (7 bases). V dropped 2 bases and J dropped 7 bases, with 22 bases sitting between them. There are 16 residues in the CDR3. Germline-derived CDR1 and CDR2 are SGHDT and YYEEEE. In DNA form, the CDR3 reads TGTGCCAGCAGCTTCCAGCCCAGGGGGGAATACATGGAGCAGTACTTC. Translated: CASSFQPRGEYMEQYF.

In this sample, this clonotype turned up a few times. This sequence joins TRBV20-1 and TRBJ2-7; a weak D match, TRBD2 (6 bases). The V and J ends lost 1 base and 4 bases respectively, with 23 bases between them. Germline lookup yields CDR1 DFQATT and CDR2 SNEGSKA (reference sequence). CDR3 size: 17 residues. The CDR3 is CSARGGSLGSGTYEQYF. The CDR3 DNA is TGCAGTGCTAGAGGGGGTAGTTTGGGTAGCGGAACATACGAGCAGTACTTC.

This clonotype was counted ten times or more. This sequence joins TRBV7-9 and TRBJ2-7; 11 bases are shared with TRBD1. In germline, CDR1 is SEHNR, CDR2 FQNEAQ (reference sequence). CDR3 length equals 17 residues. The V and J ends lost 5 bases and 2 bases, in that order; junction bases with no gene match: 11. The CDR3 region has the DNA TGTGCCAGCAGCCTCTGGACAGGGGGCACACATGCCTACGAGCAGTACTTC. Protein product: CASSLWTGGTHAYEQYF.

V usage is TRBV9 and J usage is TRBJ2-7; a possible D gene is TRBD1 (5 bases). Germline loops: CDR1 SGDLS, CDR2 YYNGEE. Trimming stripped 2 bases from V and 8 bases from J, with 11 bases between. The CDR3 is 12 amino acids. Here the CDR3 DNA reads TGTGCCAGCAGCGTGAGTTCAGGGAAGCAGTACTTC. Encoded protein: CASSVSSGKQYF.

As for this clonotype: This clone may be a read error of a much larger clone one base away. This chain joins TRBV27 and TRBJ2-3, with D unresolved. CDR3 length: 16 amino acids. The germline V gene encodes CDR1 MNHEY and CDR2 SMNVEV (reference sequence). V gave up 4 bases and J gave up 2 bases, with 16 bases separating them. CDR3 residues: CASSSGNQSFTDTQYF. DNA for the CDR3: TGTGCCAGCAGTTCTGGAAATCAGAGTTTCACAGATACGCAGTATTTT.